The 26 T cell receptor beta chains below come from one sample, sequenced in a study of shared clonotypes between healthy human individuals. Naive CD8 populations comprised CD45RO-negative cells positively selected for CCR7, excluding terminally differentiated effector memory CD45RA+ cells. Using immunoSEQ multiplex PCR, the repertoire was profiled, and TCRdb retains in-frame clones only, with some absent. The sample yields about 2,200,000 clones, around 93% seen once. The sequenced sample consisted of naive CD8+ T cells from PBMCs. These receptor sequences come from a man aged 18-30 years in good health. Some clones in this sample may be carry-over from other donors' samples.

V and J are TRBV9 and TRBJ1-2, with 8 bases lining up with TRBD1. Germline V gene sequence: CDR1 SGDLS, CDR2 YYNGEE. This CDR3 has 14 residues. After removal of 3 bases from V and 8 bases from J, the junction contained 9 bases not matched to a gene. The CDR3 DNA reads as TGTGCCAGCAGCGCCGACAGGGGTGTGAGAGGCTACACCTTC. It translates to CASSADRGVRGYTF.

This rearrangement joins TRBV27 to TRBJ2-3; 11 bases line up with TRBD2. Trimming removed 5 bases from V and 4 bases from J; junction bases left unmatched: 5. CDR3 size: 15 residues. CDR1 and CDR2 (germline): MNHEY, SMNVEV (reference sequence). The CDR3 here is CASSVLAGAPDTQYF. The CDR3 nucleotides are TGTGCCAGCAGTGTACTAGCGGGAGCCCCAGATACGCAGTATTTT.

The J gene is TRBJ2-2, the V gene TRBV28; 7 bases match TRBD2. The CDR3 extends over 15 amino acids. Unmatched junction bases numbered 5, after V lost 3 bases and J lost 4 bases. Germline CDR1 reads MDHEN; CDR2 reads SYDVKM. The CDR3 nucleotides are TGTGCCAGCAGTTTGTCTAGCGGTCTCACCGGGGAGCTGTTTTTT. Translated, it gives CASSLSSGLTGELFF.

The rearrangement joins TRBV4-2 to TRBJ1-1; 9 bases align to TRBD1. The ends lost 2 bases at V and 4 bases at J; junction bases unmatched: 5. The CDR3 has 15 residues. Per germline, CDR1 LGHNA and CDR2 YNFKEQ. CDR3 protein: CASSQRQGVVTEAFF. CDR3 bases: TGTGCCAGCAGCCAAAGACAGGGGGTGGTCACTGAAGCTTTCTTT.

CDR3 region: CSVEEGGVGNIQYF. The DNA for the CDR3 is TGCAGCGTTGAAGAGGGGGGAGTGGGGAACATTCAGTACTTC. The V gene is TRBV29-1, the J gene TRBJ2-4, with D perhaps matching TRBD2 (6 bases). This CDR3 has 14 amino acids. Germline values: CDR1 SQVTM, CDR2 ANQGSEA. Between the trimmed V and J ends, which lost 0 bases and 7 bases, there was a span of 13 bases.

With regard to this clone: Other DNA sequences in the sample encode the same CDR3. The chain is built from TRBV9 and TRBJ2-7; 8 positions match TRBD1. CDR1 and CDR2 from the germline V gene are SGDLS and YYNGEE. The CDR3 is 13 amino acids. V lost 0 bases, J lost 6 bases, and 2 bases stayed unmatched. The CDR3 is CASSVGTGTEQYF. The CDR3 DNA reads TGTGCCAGCAGCGTAGGGACAGGGACCGAGCAGTACTTC. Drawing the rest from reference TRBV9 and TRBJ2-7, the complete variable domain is DSGVTQTPKHLITATGQRVTLRCSPRSGDLSVYWYQQSLDQGLQFLIQYYNGEERAKGNILERFSAQQFPDLHSELNLSSLELGDSALYFCASSVGTGTEQYFGPGTRLTVT.

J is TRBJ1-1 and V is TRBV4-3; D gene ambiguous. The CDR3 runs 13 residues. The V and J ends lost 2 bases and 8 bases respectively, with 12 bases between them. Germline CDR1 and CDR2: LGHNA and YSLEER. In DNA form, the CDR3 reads TGCGCCAGCAGCCAACACCCGGGCCAAGAAGCTTTCTTT. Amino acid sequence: CASSQHPGQEAFF.

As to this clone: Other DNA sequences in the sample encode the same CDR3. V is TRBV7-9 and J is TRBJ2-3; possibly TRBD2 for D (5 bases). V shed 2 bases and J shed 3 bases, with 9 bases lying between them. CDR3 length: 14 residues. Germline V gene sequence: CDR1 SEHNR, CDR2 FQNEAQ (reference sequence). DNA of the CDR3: TGTGCCAGCAGCTTAAGCAGCGGAACAGATACGCAGTATTTT. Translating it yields CASSLSSGTDTQYF.

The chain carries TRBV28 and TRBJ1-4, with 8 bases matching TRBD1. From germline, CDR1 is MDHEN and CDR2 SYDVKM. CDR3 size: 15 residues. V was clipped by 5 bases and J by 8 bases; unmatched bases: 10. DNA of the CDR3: TGTGCCAGCAGTCATACAGGGGGAACGGAAGAAAAACTGTTTTTT. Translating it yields CASSHTGGTEEKLFF.

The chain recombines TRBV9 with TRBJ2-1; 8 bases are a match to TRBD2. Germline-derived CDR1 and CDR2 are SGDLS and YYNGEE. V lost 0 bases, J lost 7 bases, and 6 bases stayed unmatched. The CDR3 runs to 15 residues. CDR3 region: CASSVVSGSRNEQFF. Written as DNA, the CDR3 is TGTGCCAGCAGCGTAGTGAGCGGGAGCCGAAATGAGCAGTTCTTC.

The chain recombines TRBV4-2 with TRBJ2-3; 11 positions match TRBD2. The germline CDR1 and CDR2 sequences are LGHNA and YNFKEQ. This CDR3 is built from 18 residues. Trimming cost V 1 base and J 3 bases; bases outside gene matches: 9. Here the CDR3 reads CASSQVVQLAGETDTQYF. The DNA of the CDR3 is TGTGCCAGCAGCCAAGTGGTCCAACTAGCGGGAGAGACAGATACGCAGTATTTT.

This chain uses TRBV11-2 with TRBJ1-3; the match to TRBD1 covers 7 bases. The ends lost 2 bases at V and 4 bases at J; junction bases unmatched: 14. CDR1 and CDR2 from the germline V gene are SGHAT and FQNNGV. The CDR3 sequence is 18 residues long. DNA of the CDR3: TGTGCCAGCAGCTTAAGGCCCGACAGGGTCTGGAGGGGAAACACCATATATTTT. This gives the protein CASSLRPDRVWRGNTIYF.

For the CDR3, the DNA is TGCGCCAGCAGCTCGGGTACCGGAGGGCCAGATACGCAGTATTTT. It encodes CASSSGTGGPDTQYF. The gene calls are TRBV5-1 and TRBJ2-3, with D tentatively TRBD2 (6 bases). V was pared by 3 bases and J by 4 bases, with 15 bases between. The CDR3 totals 15 residues. Germline V gene sequence: CDR1 SGHRS, CDR2 YFSETQ.

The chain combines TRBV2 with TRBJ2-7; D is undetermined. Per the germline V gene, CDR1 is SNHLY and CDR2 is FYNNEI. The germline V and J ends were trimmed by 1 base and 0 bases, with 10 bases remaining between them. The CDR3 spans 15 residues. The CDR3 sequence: CASSEGANPSYEQYF. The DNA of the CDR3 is TGTGCCAGCAGTGAAGGGGCGAACCCCTCCTACGAGCAGTACTTC.

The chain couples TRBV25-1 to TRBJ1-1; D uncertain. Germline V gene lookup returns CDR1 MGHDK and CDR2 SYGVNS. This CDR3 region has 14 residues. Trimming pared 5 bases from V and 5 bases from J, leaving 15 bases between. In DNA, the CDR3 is TGTGCCAGCAGTCCACGCCTCCCGGGGACTGAAGCTTTCTTT. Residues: CASSPRLPGTEAFF. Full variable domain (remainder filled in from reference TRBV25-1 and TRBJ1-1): EADIYQTPRYLVIGTGKKITLECSQTMGHDKMYWYQQDPGMELHLIHYSYGVNSTEKGDLSSESTVSRIRTEHFPLTLESARPSHTSQYLCASSPRLPGTEAFFGQGTRLTVV.

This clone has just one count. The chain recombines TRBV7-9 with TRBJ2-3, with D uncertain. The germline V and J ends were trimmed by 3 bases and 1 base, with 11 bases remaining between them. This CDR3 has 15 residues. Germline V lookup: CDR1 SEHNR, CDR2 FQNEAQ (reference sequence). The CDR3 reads CASSFSSAGTDTQYF. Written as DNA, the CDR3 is TGTGCCAGCAGCTTTTCTAGTGCGGGCACAGATACGCAGTATTTT.

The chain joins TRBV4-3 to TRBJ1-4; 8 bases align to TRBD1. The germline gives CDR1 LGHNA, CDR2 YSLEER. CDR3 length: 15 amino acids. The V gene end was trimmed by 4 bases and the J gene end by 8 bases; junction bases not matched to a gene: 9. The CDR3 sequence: CASSLTDRGGEKLFF. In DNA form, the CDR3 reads TGCGCCAGCAGCCTTACTGACAGGGGTGGGGAAAAACTGTTTTTT.

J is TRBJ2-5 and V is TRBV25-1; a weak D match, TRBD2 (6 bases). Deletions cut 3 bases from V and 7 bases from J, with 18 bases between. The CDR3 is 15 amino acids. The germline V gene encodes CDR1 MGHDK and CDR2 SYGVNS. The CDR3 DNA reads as TGTGCCAGCAGTGAGACCTTTTCGGGGGATGGGACCCAGTACTTC. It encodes CASSETFSGDGTQYF.

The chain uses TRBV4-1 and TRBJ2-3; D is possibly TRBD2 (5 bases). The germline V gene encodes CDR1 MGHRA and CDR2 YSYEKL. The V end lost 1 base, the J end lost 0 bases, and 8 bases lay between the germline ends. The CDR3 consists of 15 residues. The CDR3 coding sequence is TGCGCCAGCAGCCAAGCGCGGGCTAGCACAGATACGCAGTATTTT. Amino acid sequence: CASSQARASTDTQYF.

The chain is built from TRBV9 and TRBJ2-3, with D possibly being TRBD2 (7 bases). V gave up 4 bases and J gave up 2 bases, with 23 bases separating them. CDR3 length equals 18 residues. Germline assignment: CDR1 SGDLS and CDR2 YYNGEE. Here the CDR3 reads CASSPQGRGGGHTDTQYF. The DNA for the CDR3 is TGTGCCAGCAGCCCACAGGGAAGGGGGGGTGGGCACACAGATACGCAGTATTTT.

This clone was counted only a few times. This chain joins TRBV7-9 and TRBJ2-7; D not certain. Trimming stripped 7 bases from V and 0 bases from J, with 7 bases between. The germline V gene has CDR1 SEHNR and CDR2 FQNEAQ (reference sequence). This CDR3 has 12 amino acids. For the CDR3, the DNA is TGTGCCAGCAACTGGGGCTCCTACGAGCAGTACTTC. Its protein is CASNWGSYEQYF.

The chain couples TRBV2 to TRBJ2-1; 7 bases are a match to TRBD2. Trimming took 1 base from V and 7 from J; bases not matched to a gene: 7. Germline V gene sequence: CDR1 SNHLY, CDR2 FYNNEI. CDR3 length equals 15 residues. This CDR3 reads CASSEGGRSYNEQFF. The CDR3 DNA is TGTGCCAGCAGTGAAGGCGGGAGATCGTATAATGAGCAGTTCTTC.

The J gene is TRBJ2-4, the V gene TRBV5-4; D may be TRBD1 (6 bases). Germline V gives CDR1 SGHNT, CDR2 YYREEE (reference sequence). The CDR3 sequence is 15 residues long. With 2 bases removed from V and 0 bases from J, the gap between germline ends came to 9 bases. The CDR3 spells CASSFTGRAKNIQYF. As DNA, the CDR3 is TGTGCCAGCAGCTTTACAGGGAGAGCCAAAAACATTCAGTACTTC.

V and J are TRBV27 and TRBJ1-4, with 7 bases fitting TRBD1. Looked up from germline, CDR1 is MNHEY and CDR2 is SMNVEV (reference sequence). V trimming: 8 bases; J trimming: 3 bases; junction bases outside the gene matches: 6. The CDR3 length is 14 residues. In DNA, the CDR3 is TGTGCCAGCCGGCGACAGGGTCCTAATGAAAAACTGTTTTTT. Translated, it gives CASRRQGPNEKLFF.

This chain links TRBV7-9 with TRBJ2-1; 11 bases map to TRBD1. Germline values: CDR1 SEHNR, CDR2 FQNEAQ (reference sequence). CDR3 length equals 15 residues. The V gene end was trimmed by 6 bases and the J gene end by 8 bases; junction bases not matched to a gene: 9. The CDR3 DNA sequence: TGTGCCAGCAGTCCAGGACAGGGGGCTATCGATGAGCAGTTCTTC. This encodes CASSPGQGAIDEQFF.

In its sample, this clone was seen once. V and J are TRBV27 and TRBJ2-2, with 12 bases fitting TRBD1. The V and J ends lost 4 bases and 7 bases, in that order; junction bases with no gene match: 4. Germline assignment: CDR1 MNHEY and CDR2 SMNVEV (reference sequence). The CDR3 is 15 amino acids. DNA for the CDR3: TGTGCCAGCAGTTCGGGACAGGGGGCGGGCGGGGAGCTGTTTTTT. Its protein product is CASSSGQGAGGELFF.